One and the same sample provided the 5 T cell receptor beta chains below, sequenced in a study of blood T cell repertoires in COVID-19. The method was immunoSEQ multiplex PCR; TCRdb's version includes in-frame clones alone and lacks a portion of them. In the table there are around 310,000 clones, nearly 90% of which are singletons. The sample was peripheral blood. Every receptor here comes from a woman aged 40 to 50 with COVID-19, enrolled during active disease.

The J gene is TRBJ2-5, the V gene TRBV6-5; D unclear. Germline-derived CDR1 and CDR2 are MNHEY and SVGAGI. The ends were cut back, 2 bases at V and 9 bases at J, with 7 bases in the middle. This CDR3 contains 11 residues. Here the CDR3 reads CASSYDRAQYF. The CDR3 nucleotides are TGTGCCAGCAGTTACGACCGGGCCCAGTACTTC.

The chain employs TRBV28 and TRBJ2-3, with D tentatively TRBD1 (5 bases). V lost 6 bases and J lost 0, with 7 bases in between. This CDR3 spans 13 amino acids. Looked up from germline, CDR1 is MDHEN and CDR2 is SYDVKM. CDR3 protein: CASSRQSTDTQYF. CDR3 in DNA: TGTGCCAGCAGCCGACAGAGCACAGATACGCAGTATTTT.

This chain joins TRBV19 and TRBJ2-6; TRBD2 might be the D (5 bases). V was clipped by 7 bases and J by 3 bases, with 13 bases between them. The germline V gene encodes CDR1 LNHDA and CDR2 SQIVND (reference sequence). This CDR3 has 15 amino acids. The CDR3 region has the DNA TGTGCCAGTAAGGTCCGGGAAGGTGGGGCCAACGTCCTGACTTTC. Residues: CASKVREGGANVLTF. Full variable domain (missing parts from reference TRBV19 and TRBJ2-6): DGGITQSPKYLFRKEGQNVTLSCEQNLNHDAMYWYRQDPGQGLRLIYYSQIVNDFQKGDIAEGYSVSREKKESFPLTVTSAQKNPTAFYLCASKVREGGANVLTFGAGSRLTVL.

The chain carries TRBV28 and TRBJ1-2; 9 bases are shared with TRBD1. Germline V gene data show CDR1 as MDHEN and CDR2 as SYDVKM. This CDR3 is built from 14 residues. After removal of 9 bases from V and 8 bases from J, the junction contained 13 bases not matched to a gene. The DNA for the CDR3 is TGTGCCAGTGATAATCTGGGACAGGGTGGCGGCTACACCTTC. This gives the protein CASDNLGQGGGYTF.

The rearrangement uses TRBV7-6 and TRBJ2-1; D unclear. Germline CDR1 and CDR2: SGHVS and FNYEAQ. The germline V and J ends were trimmed by 5 bases and 4 bases, with 15 bases remaining between them. The CDR3 totals 15 residues. As DNA, the CDR3 is TGTGCCAGCAGCCCCCGTTGGGCAAGTTACAATGAGCAGTTCTTC. Protein product: CASSPRWASYNEQFF.